This T cell receptor beta chain was identified in a study of T-cell reconstitution after alpha-beta-depleted transplantation in children. This sample's TCRbeta library carried unique molecular identifier barcodes. From the PCR reads, TCRdb called clonotypes with MiXCR, one entry per CDR3 protein. The sample holds about 370,000 distinct CDR3 sequences, 20% seen once. The CDR3 is 16 residues long. With 5 bases removed from V and 0 bases from J, the gap between germline ends came to 13 bases. CDR1 MNHGY and CDR2 SVAAGI come from the germline V gene. This clonotype appeared a few times. Sequenced here: PBMCs from the stem cell graft donor, sampled from the stem cell graft. The TCR was taken from a human donor who donated a stem cell graft to a child with acute myeloid leukemia. The chain employs TRBV6-9 and TRBJ2-2; no clear D. CDR3 protein: CASSAQQLANTGELFF. As DNA, the CDR3 is TGTGCCAGCAGTGCGCAACAACTGGCGAACACCGGGGAGCTGTTTTTT.